The sequence of this TCR beta chain was determined in a study of response to subunit inactivated influenza vaccine. Study observations and caveats: Each seasonal flu vaccination may recruit only limited new T cells, authors suggested.

There are 13 residues in the CDR3. Germline V gene sequence: CDR1 DFQATT, CDR2 SNEGSKA (reference sequence). V lost 3 bases, J lost 4 bases, and 10 bases lay in between. TCRdb itself ran the RT-PCR reads through MiXCR, one entry per CDR3 protein. The data contain approximately 480,000 distinct CDR3 sequences, roughly 11% of them singletons. Notes on this clonotype: Its antigen remains unidentified.

Sequencing was performed on PBMCs from blood, taken roughly 47 days after vaccination. V gene TRBV20-1 combines with J gene TRBJ2-1; tentatively, D is TRBD1 (5 bases). The receptor comes from a man aged 50 to 60 who received an inactivated influenza vaccine. The CDR3 DNA is TGCAGTGCTAGTAGGGGAACATACAATGAGCAGTTCTTC. The encoded protein is CSASRGTYNEQFF.